The 18 T cell receptor beta chains reported below all come from one sample, sequenced in a study of blood T cell repertoires in COVID-19. Profiled with immunoSEQ multiplex PCR; TCRdb holds only in-frame clones, not every one. The table has some 120,000 clones, around nine tenths seen once; the top ten hold roughly 2.1%. Sample: peripheral blood. The receptors derive from a woman aged 50 to 60 with acute or convalescent COVID-19.

Here the CDR3 DNA reads TGTGCCAGCAGTTTGCGGTTCTATGGCTACACCTTC. Translating it yields CASSLRFYGYTF. The V gene is TRBV12-3 or TRBV12-4, the J gene TRBJ1-2; D is undetermined. V lost 3 bases and J 4 bases, leaving 6 bases between the germline ends. CDR3 length: 12 residues.

The genes are TRBV2 and TRBJ2-3; 7 nucleotides align to TRBD1. The CDR3 runs to 15 residues. The germline V gene has CDR1 SNHLY and CDR2 FYNNEI. The V segment lost 8 bases and the J segment 2 bases; nucleotides outside the gene matches: 10. CDR3 in DNA: TGTGCCAGCCTTCCGAGAGGGGGCCTCACAGATACGCAGTATTTT. Its translation: CASLPRGGLTDTQYF.

In its sample, this clone was seen a few times. J is TRBJ2-4 and V is TRBV14; the D gene is possibly TRBD2 (6 bases). The V end lost 1 base, the J end lost 0 bases, and 13 bases lay between the germline ends. Germline V gene sequence: CDR1 SGHDN, CDR2 FVKESK. The CDR3 is 17 amino acids. CDR3 DNA sequence: TGTGCCAGCAGCCAAGTCGGTAGGGGACTAGCCAAAAACATTCAGTACTTC. Translating gives CASSQVGRGLAKNIQYF.

The rearrangement uses TRBV3-1 (or the pseudogene TRBV3-2) and TRBJ2-7; 7 bases agree with TRBD1. The V gene's germline CDR1 is LGHDT and CDR2 YNNKEL (reference sequence). V lost 4 bases, J lost 3 bases, and 12 bases stayed unmatched. The CDR3 is 16 residues long. The CDR3 spells CASSPGTAFSYYEQYF. The DNA for the CDR3 is TGTGCCAGCAGCCCCGGGACAGCTTTTTCATACTACGAGCAGTACTTC.

This rearrangement joins TRBV5-1 to TRBJ2-5; D uncertain. The CDR3 is 13 residues long. Germline-derived CDR1 and CDR2 are SGHRS and YFSETQ. V dropped 0 bases and J dropped 0 bases, with 3 bases sitting between them. Here the CDR3 reads CASSLANQETQYF. CDR3 sequence (DNA): TGCGCCAGCAGCTTGGCCAACCAAGAGACCCAGTACTTC.

The chain combines TRBV27 with TRBJ2-7; 10 bases are a match to TRBD1. Germline assignment: CDR1 MNHEY and CDR2 SMNVEV (reference sequence). Trimming removed 7 bases from V and 0 bases from J; junction bases left unmatched: 9. The CDR3 extends over 16 amino acids. DNA for the CDR3: TGTGCCAGCATGACAGGGGGCTTCTCAGGCTCCTACGAGCAGTACTTC. Its protein product is CASMTGGFSGSYEQYF.

The V gene is TRBV2, the J gene TRBJ2-3; perhaps TRBD2 as D (7 bases). This CDR3 region has 13 residues. V was pared by 8 bases and J by 6 bases, with 15 bases between. Germline values: CDR1 SNHLY, CDR2 FYNNEI. The CDR3 here is CASSAGEGDTQYF. In nucleotides, the CDR3 is TGTGCCAGCTCCGCAGGGGAGGGCGATACGCAGTATTTT.

The rearrangement uses TRBV5-1 and TRBJ2-1; D perhaps matches TRBD1 (5 bases). Germline V lookup: CDR1 SGHRS, CDR2 YFSETQ. CDR3 length: 12 residues. V dropped 2 bases and J dropped 8 bases, with 8 bases sitting between them. CDR3 coding DNA: TGCGCCAGCAGCTTAGGCAGGGATGAGCAGTTCTTC. Its translation: CASSLGRDEQFF.

This chain links TRBV15 with TRBJ1-2, with no clear D. Per germline, CDR1 LNHNV and CDR2 YYDKDF (reference sequence). The CDR3 has 12 amino acids. Trimming removed 0 bases from V and 4 bases from J, with 3 bases in between. The chain's CDR3 is CATSRDSYGYTF. The CDR3, as DNA: TGTGCCACCAGCAGAGATAGCTATGGCTACACCTTC.

The chain combines TRBV6-2 or TRBV6-3 with TRBJ1-1; 9 nucleotides align to TRBD1. CDR1 and CDR2 (germline): MNHEY, SVGEGT. This CDR3 spans 18 amino acids. The junction had 8 bases not matched to a gene; V was cut back by 0 bases and J by 0 bases. CDR3 coding DNA: TGTGCCAGCAGTTACTCGAGAACAGGGGGCGACCTGAACACTGAAGCTTTCTTT. It translates to CASSYSRTGGDLNTEAFF.

The gene calls are TRBV30 and TRBJ2-7, with unresolved D. Per the germline V gene, CDR1 is GTSNPN and CDR2 is SVGIG (reference sequence). V was pared by 0 bases and J by 2 bases, with 11 bases between. The CDR3 spans 14 residues. This CDR3 reads CAWSVFAGAYEQYF. The CDR3 nucleotides read TGTGCCTGGAGTGTATTCGCCGGAGCCTACGAGCAGTACTTC.

This clone was found once. The CDR3 nucleotides are TGCGCCAGCAGCTTGGACGACAGGGGAAGAGCTGGAAACACCATATATTTT. This codes for CASSLDDRGRAGNTIYF. J is TRBJ1-3 and V is TRBV5-1; 8 positions match TRBD1. The CDR3 runs 17 residues. Germline V CDR1 and CDR2: SGHRS, YFSETQ. V lost 0 bases and J lost 2; bases outside the gene matches: 7.

The chain is built from TRBV7-3 and TRBJ2-3; D gene ambiguous. The CDR3 is 13 amino acids. CDR1 and CDR2 (germline): SGHTA, FQGTGA. With 4 bases removed from V and 0 bases from J, the gap between germline ends came to 5 bases. The CDR3 spells CASSSLSTDTQYF. The CDR3, as DNA: TGTGCCAGCAGCTCCCTGAGCACAGATACGCAGTATTTT.

The V and J genes are TRBV9 and TRBJ2-7; perhaps TRBD2 as D (6 bases). Germline V gives CDR1 SGDLS, CDR2 YYNGEE. This CDR3 comprises 16 residues. Deletions cut 0 bases from V and 1 base from J, with 14 bases between. The CDR3 sequence: CASSVAPGVGSYEQYF. The DNA of the CDR3 is TGTGCCAGCAGCGTAGCTCCGGGAGTGGGGTCCTACGAGCAGTACTTC.

This chain connects TRBV4-3 to TRBJ2-3; tentative D call: TRBD1 (5 bases). The length of the CDR3 is 14 residues. Trimming removed 1 base from V and 2 bases from J, with 7 bases in between. Germline V lookup: CDR1 LGHNA, CDR2 YSLEER. The CDR3 sequence is CASSQGQSTDTQYF. In nucleotides, the CDR3 is TGCGCCAGCAGCCAAGGACAGTCCACAGATACGCAGTATTTT.

This clone was seen only a few times. The chain is built from TRBV18 and TRBJ1-1; tentative D call: TRBD1 (5 bases). Germline V gene lookup returns CDR1 KGHSH and CDR2 LQKENI. With 6 bases removed from V and 3 bases from J, the gap between germline ends came to 17 bases. The CDR3 consists of 15 residues. DNA for the CDR3: TGTGCCAGCTCCGTCAGGGCCAGGGAGGACACTGAAGCTTTCTTT. It encodes CASSVRAREDTEAFF.

This clone was counted a few times. This chain uses TRBV7-2 with TRBJ2-1; possibly TRBD2 for D (6 bases). CDR1 and CDR2 from the germline V gene are SGHTA and FQGNSA. The CDR3 spans 15 residues. Trimming removed 3 bases from V and 11 bases from J, with 20 bases in between. The CDR3 spells CASSFPGLGILQQFF. DNA for the CDR3: TGTGCCAGCAGCTTTCCGGGACTGGGAATCTTGCAGCAGTTCTTC.

The gene calls are TRBV2 and TRBJ2-3, with D maybe TRBD2 (5 bases). CDR1 SNHLY and CDR2 FYNNEI come from the germline V gene. CDR3 length: 15 residues. The V and J ends lost 0 bases and 2 bases respectively, with 9 bases between them. The CDR3 DNA reads TGTGCCAGCAGTGAAGCACAGAGGGCCACAGATACGCAGTATTTT. Encoded protein: CASSEAQRATDTQYF. Full variable domain (outside the CDR3, taken from reference TRBV2 and TRBJ2-3): EPEVTQTPSHQVTQMGQEVILRCVPISNHLYFYWYRQILGQKVEFLVSFYNNEISEKSEIFDDQFSVERPDGSNFTLKIRSTKLEDSAMYFCASSEAQRATDTQYFGPGTRLTVL.